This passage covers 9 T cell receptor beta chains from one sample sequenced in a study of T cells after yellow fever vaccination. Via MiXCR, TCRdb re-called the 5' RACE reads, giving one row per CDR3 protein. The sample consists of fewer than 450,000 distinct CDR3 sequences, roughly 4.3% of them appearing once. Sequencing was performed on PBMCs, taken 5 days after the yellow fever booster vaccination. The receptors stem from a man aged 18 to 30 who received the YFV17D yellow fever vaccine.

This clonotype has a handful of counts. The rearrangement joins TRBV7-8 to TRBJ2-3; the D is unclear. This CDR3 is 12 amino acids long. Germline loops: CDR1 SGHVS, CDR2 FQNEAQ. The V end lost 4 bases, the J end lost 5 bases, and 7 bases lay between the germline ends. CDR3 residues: CASSWERDTQYF. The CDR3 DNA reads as TGTGCCAGCAGCTGGGAAAGAGATACGCAGTATTTT.

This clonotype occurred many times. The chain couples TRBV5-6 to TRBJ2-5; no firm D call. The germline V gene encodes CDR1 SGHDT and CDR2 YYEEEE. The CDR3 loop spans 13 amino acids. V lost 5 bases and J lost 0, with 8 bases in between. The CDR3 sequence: CASRRQYQETQYF. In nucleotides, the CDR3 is TGTGCCAGCAGACGGCAGTACCAAGAGACCCAGTACTTC.

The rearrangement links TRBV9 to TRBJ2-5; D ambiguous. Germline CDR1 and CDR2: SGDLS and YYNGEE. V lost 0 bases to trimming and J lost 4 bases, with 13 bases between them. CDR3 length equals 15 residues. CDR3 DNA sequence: TGTGCCAGCAGCGTAGGGCTTGGGCGAGGAGAGACCCAGTACTTC. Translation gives CASSVGLGRGETQYF.

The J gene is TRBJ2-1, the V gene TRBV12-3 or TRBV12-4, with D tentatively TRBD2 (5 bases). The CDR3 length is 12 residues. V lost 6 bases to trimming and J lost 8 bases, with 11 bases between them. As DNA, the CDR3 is TGTGCCAGCAGGGACTCCGGGGATGAGCAGTTCTTC. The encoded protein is CASRDSGDEQFF.

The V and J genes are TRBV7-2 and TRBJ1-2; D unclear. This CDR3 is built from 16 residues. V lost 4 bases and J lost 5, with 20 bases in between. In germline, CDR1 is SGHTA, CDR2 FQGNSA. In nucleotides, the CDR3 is TGTGCCAGCAGCTCCTCGGTGGGCATCAGCCATTATGGCTACACCTTC. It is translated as CASSSSVGISHYGYTF.

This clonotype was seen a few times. The DNA for the CDR3 is TGCAGTGCTAGACTAGGGGTTTACACAGATACGCAGTATTTT. Translated, it gives CSARLGVYTDTQYF. This chain connects TRBV20-1 to TRBJ2-3; tentative D call: TRBD1 (5 bases). V lost 2 bases and J lost 2, with 11 bases in between. Germline V gives CDR1 DFQATT, CDR2 SNEGSKA (reference sequence). The CDR3 extends over 14 amino acids.

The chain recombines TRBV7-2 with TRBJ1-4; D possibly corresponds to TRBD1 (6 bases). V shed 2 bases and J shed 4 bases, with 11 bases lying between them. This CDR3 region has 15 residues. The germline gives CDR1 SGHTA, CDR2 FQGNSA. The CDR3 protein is CASSLNTGLNEKLFF. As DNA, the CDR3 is TGTGCCAGCAGCTTAAACACAGGGCTTAATGAAAAACTGTTTTTT.

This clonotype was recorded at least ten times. CDR3 amino acids: CASSQGGSYNEQFF. The DNA for the CDR3 is TGTGCCAGCAGCCAGGGCGGCTCCTACAATGAGCAGTTCTTC. The rearrangement uses TRBV7-3 and TRBJ2-1, with D possibly being TRBD1 (5 bases). The CDR3 contains 14 residues. Germline lookup yields CDR1 SGHTA and CDR2 FQGTGA. The V end was cut by 5 bases, the J end by 0 bases, with 8 bases between.

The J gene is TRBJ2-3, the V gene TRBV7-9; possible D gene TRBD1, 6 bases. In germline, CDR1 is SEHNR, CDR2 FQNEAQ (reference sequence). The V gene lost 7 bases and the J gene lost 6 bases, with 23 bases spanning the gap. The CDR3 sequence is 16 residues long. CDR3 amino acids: CASTFRITGSGDTQYF. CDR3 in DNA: TGTGCCAGCACCTTTCGAATTACAGGGTCCGGTGATACGCAGTATTTT.